The clone carrying this T cell receptor beta chain was seen at least ten times. These data are taken from a study of T cells in Graves' hyperthyroidism and ophthalmopathy. TCR beta CDR3 sequences were amplified from RNA transcripts. A set of HTBI primers served as the primers for a first-round RT-PCR of the TCR CDR3. TCRdb used MiXCR to reprocess the multiplex PCR reads, holding one entry per CDR3 protein. Among 300,000 to 400,000 distinct CDR3 sequences, 14% were seen once, and the ten largest hold around 19%. The CDR3 contains 17 residues. Per the germline V gene, CDR1 is MNHNY and CDR2 is SVGAGI (reference sequence). The junction had 12 bases not matched to a gene; V was cut back by 2 bases and J by 4 bases.

The specimen was blood. This sequence was found in a woman in her 30s with Graves' ophthalmopathy. The chain is built from TRBV6-6 and TRBJ1-1; TRBD1 aligns across 8 bases. The CDR3 DNA is TGTGCCAGCAGTTACCAAACCCCAGACAGGGGTCGCACTGAAGCTTTCTTT. Protein: CASSYQTPDRGRTEAFF.